This TCR beta chain was sequenced during a study of T cell responses to AZD1222 COVID-19 vaccine. Overall study results and limits: Every sample of the repertoires postdated the peak T cell response.

About this clone: What it recognizes is unknown.

The CDR3 spans 13 residues. CDR1 and CDR2 (germline): SQVTM, ANQGSEA. V shed 6 bases and J 6 bases; nucleotides not matched to a gene: 9. Researchers grouped second doses given at about 4 or about 12 weeks into one pool. Generated by immunoSEQ multiplex PCR, the TCRdb table keeps only in-frame clones and is missing some. The sample shows 120,000 to 150,000 clones, roughly 84% of them seen only once. The sample was peripheral blood, taken 28 days after the second AZD1222 dose. This rearrangement joins TRBV29-1 to TRBJ1-2; 8 positions match TRBD1. The TCR was taken from an adult who received the AZD1222 COVID-19 vaccine. CDR3 protein: CSVTGQGGDGYTF. DNA for the CDR3: TGCAGCGTGACAGGACAGGGTGGAGATGGCTACACCTTC.